Sequencing of this T cell receptor (beta chain) was carried out in a study of PD-1 blockade in classical Hodgkin lymphoma. Study outcomes and limitations: Patients who responded completely had about the same baseline diversity as newly diagnosed patients. Reports described newly diagnosed patients as having lower baseline TCR diversity than healthy donors. Causes of the repertoire differences remain undefined, possibly disease activity or prior therapy.

The V gene's germline CDR1 is SNHLY and CDR2 FYNNEI. CDR3 length: 13 amino acids. The ends lost 4 bases at V and 3 bases at J; junction bases unmatched: 0. Relapse after autologous stem cell transplantation occurred in every patient, and brentuximab vedotin exposure varied. Patients had relapsed/refractory classical Hodgkin lymphoma with complete response, partial response or progressive disease as best response. This clone was found many times. Its cognate antigen is unknown. Other DNA sequences in this specimen translate into the identical CDR3. Some clones are missing from TCRdb's copy, which holds only in-frame ones; the method was immunoSEQ multiplex PCR. The sample yields 95,000 or so clones, approximately 88% seen once.

Sample: peripheral blood mononuclear cells (PBMCs), taken at baseline. This chain links TRBV2 with TRBJ2-7; 10 bases are a match to TRBD1. The origin of this receptor is a human donor with classical Hodgkin lymphoma. The CDR3 protein is CASSGTGGYEQYF. The CDR3 region has the DNA TGTGCCAGCAGTGGGACAGGGGGCTACGAGCAGTACTTC.